The rows below give T cell receptor beta chains drawn from one sample of a study of T cell responses to AZD1222 COVID-19 vaccine. TCRdb's table, derived via immunoSEQ multiplex PCR, lists solely in-frame clones and lacks some. The sample includes over 85,000 clones, roughly 90% of them seen just once. The material sequenced was peripheral blood, taken 28 days after the second AZD1222 dose. These receptors were taken from an adult who received the AZD1222 COVID-19 vaccine. Each CDR3 is given with its conserved first and last residue. A D gene is named only where the DNA matches it firmly. Clone size is stated in some rows and not others, as once, few, many or a class when expanded.

size,J,length,D,V,CDR3,DNA
.,TRBJ1-2,15,TRBD1,TRBV28,CASSSGPPGGNSYTF,TGTGCCAGCAGTTCAGGGCCCCCAGGGGGGAATAGCTACACCTTC
once,TRBJ2-2,12,.,TRBV2,CASSRDTGELFF,TGTGCCAGCAGTCGAGACACCGGGGAGCTGTTTTTT
few,TRBJ2-1,16,.,TRBV7-7,CASSASLMDSTNEQFF,TGTGCTAGCAGCGCCAGCCTGATGGACAGCACCAATGAGCAGTTCTTC
.,TRBJ2-1,16,TRBD2,TRBV7-2,CASSISSGSSYNEQFF,TGTGCCAGCAGCATCTCTAGCGGGAGCTCCTACAATGAGCAGTTCTTC
once,TRBJ1-1,17,.,TRBV7-8,CASSLSRGPGSNTEAFF,TGTGCCAGCAGCTTATCACGAGGCCCAGGGTCAAACACTGAAGCTTTCTTT
few,TRBJ1-2,15,.,TRBV5-8,CASSFEGRYTYGYTF,TGTGCCAGCAGCTTCGAGGGACGGTATACCTATGGCTACACCTTC
.,TRBJ2-7,13,.,TRBV11-3,CASSPPESYEQYF,TGTGCCAGCAGTCCCCCCGAATCCTACGAGCAGTACTTC
.,TRBJ2-7,14,.,TRBV19,CASSIGLGSYEQYF,TGTGCCAGTAGTATCGGGTTGGGTTCCTACGAGCAGTACTTC
.,TRBJ1-2,13,TRBD1,TRBV28,CASRSTGGAGYTF,TGTGCCAGCAGATCAACAGGGGGCGCTGGCTACACCTTC
.,TRBJ2-6,18,TRBD1,TRBV19,CASTSWRDRGPGANVLTF,TGTGCCAGTACCTCCTGGAGGGACAGGGGGCCTGGGGCCAACGTCCTGACTTTC
few,TRBJ2-1,14,TRBD2,TRBV10-3,CASERGPAQNEQFF,TGTGCCTCCGAGCGGGGACCCGCCCAAAATGAGCAGTTCTTC
.,TRBJ1-2,16,TRBD1,TRBV7-2,CASSVDRGEANYGYTF,TGTGCCAGCAGCGTGGACAGGGGGGAAGCTAACTATGGCTACACCTTC